This TCR beta chain was documented in a study of identical twins. Overall study results and limits: Its conclusions, products of cross-sectional statistical analysis, did not come from following the same donors. Models predicted less out-of-frame TCR alpha sharing in monozygotic twins than was found.

TCRdb processed the 5' RACE reads anew with MiXCR; each CDR3 protein has one entry. There are about 190,000 distinct CDR3 sequences in the sample; roughly 15% occur only once, and 35% to 45% lies in the top ten. Concerning this clonotype itself: The target antigen is unknown.

With V trimmed by 5 bases and J by 4 bases, 6 bases remained unmatched. There are 16 residues in the CDR3. Germline loops: CDR1 SGHRS, CDR2 YFSETQ. A further study also used this sample, focusing on T cells expressing NK-cell markers.

The sequencing input was CD8+ T cells sorted from blood. This sequence originates from a woman aged 18-30 years in good health. The V gene is TRBV5-1, the J gene TRBJ2-1, with TRBD2 matching over 13 bases. CDR3 sequence: CASRGTSGIRYNEQFF. CDR3 nucleotide sequence: TGCGCCAGCAGGGGGACTAGCGGGATAAGGTACAATGAGCAGTTCTTC.